This T cell receptor beta chain was sequenced in a study of T cell repertoires in aging, cancer and after chemotherapy. Study overall: Donor ages fell into six groups from 30 or younger up to 70 or older. About 9.1 million TCR reads were in the whole dataset.

This clonotype ranks as medium-sized. Peripheral blood genomic DNA, not sorted cells or RNA, was the template. Trimming removed 6 bases from V and 2 bases from J, with 10 bases in between. CDR3 length: 13 amino acids. TRB rearrangements spanning V, D and J were amplified using mixed TRB-A/B primers. TCRdb reprocessed the multiplex PCR reads with MiXCR, giving one entry per CDR3 protein. This sample has 1,500 to 2,000 distinct CDR3 sequences, with 32% found just once. This chain connects TRBV12-3 or TRBV12-4 to TRBJ2-5; TRBD2 is a possible D gene (6 bases). The receptor was isolated from a human donor with a blood cancer. Source material: blood. The CDR3 sequence: CASRAGTQETQYF. In nucleotides, the CDR3 is TGTGCCAGCAGGGCCGGGACTCAAGAGACCCAGTACTTC.